The 2 T cell receptor beta chains below come from one sample, sequenced in a study of blood T cells in healthy people across ages. The second PCR ran about 6 to 11 cycles with a sample-barcoded 5' primer and J-beta primers. TCRdb used MiXCR to reprocess the 5' RACE reads, holding one entry per CDR3 protein. This sample has 1.8 million or so distinct CDR3 sequences, with 35% to 50% found just once. The sequenced sample was blood. The receptors were sampled from a human donor in good health.

This sequence joins TRBV6-2 or TRBV6-3 and TRBJ1-2; 8 nucleotides match TRBD1. Unmatched junction bases numbered 3, after V lost 0 bases and J lost 6 bases. The CDR3 spans 14 residues. Germline CDR1 reads MNHEY; CDR2 reads SVGEGT. CDR3 nucleotide sequence: TGTGCCAGCAGTTACTCGGACAGGGTAGATGGCTACACCTTC. It codes for CASSYSDRVDGYTF.

The chain recombines TRBV12-3 or TRBV12-4 with TRBJ2-1; 7 nucleotides line up with TRBD1. The junction had 12 bases not matched to a gene; V was cut back by 6 bases and J by 13 bases. The length of the CDR3 is 13 residues. The CDR3 region is CASRLLRQGEQFF. DNA of the CDR3: TGTGCCAGCAGGCTCCTCAGGCAGGGGGAACAGTTCTTC.